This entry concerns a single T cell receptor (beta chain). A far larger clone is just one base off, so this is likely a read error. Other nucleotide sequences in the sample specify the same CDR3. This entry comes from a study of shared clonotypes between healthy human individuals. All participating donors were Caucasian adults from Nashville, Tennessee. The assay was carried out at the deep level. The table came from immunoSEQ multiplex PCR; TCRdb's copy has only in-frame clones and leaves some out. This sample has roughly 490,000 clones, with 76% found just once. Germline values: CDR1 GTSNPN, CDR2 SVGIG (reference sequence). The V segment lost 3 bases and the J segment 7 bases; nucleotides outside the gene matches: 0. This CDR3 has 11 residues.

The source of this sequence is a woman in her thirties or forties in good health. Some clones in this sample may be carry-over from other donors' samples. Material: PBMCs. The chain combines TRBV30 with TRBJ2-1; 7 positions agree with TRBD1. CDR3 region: CAWSRGNEQFF. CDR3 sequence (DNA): TGTGCCTGGAGCAGGGGGAATGAGCAGTTCTTC.